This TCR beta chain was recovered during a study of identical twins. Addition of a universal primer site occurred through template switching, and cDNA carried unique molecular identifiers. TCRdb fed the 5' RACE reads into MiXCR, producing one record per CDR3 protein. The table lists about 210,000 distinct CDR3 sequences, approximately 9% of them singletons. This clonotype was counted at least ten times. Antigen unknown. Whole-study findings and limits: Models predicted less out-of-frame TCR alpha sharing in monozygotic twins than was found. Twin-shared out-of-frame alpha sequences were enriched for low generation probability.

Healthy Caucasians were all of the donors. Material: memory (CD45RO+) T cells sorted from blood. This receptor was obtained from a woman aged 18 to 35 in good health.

CDR3 DNA: TGTGCCATCAGTGGGGACACTGACAATGAGCAGTTCTTC. This codes for CAISGDTDNEQFF. This sequence joins TRBV10-3 and TRBJ2-1; tentative D call: TRBD1 (6 bases). The CDR3 sequence is 13 residues long. The germline V gene has CDR1 ENHRY and CDR2 SYGVKD. Trimming stripped 4 bases from V and 5 bases from J, with 9 bases between.